This TCR beta chain was recovered during a study of blood T cell repertoires in COVID-19. For the study at large: From T cells, B-cell-depleted T cells, or PBMCs came the material, which was cDNA or gDNA.

Produced via immunoSEQ multiplex PCR; TCRdb's table is partial and in-frame only. Of hundreds of thousands of clones in the sample, around 86% were seen once. Seattle-derived patients entered the study during active infection and were followed longitudinally. What was sequenced was peripheral blood. This sequence originates from a woman in her forties or fifties with COVID-19, enrolled during active disease.

The CDR3 reads CATSRDYSTGELFF. For the CDR3, the DNA is TGTGCCACCAGCAGAGATTACAGCACCGGGGAGCTGTTTTTT. This chain uses TRBV15 with TRBJ2-2, with D unresolved. Germline V gene data show CDR1 as LNHNV and CDR2 as YYDKDF (reference sequence). The CDR3 loop spans 14 amino acids. Trimming took off 0 bases at V and 4 bases at J, with 6 bases between the two ends.